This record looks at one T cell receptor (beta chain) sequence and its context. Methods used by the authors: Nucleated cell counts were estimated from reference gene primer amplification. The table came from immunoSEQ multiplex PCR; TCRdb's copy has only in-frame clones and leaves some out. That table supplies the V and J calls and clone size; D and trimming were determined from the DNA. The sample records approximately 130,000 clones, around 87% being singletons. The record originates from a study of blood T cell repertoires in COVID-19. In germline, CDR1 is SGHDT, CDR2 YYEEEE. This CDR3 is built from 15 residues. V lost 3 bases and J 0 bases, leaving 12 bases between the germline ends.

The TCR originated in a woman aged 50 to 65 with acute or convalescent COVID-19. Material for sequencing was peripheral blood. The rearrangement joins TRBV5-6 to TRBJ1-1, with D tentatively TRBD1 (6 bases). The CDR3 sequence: CASSWGGYMNTEAFF. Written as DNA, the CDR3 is TGTGCCAGCAGCTGGGGGGGCTACATGAACACTGAAGCTTTCTTT. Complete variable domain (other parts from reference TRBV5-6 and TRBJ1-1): DAGVTQSPTHLIKTRGQQVTLRCSPKSGHDTVSWYQQALGQGPQFIFQYYEEEERQRGNFPDRFSGHQFPNYSSELNVNALLLGDSALYLCASSWGGYMNTEAFFGQGTRLTVV.